The 20 T cell receptor beta chains below come from one sample, sequenced in a study of control samples from healthy donors and cancer patients (TCRdb year 2020). The library was prepared using the immunoSEQ multiplex PCR assay. TCRdb carries this immuneACCESS record with in-frame sequences only. Its versions omit some clonotypes, under half of them owing to an unresolved V gene in the studies checked, with the rest unexplained. This sample holds 200,000 or so clones; around 94% were observed only once. 1.5% of the sample comes from the top ten. Sequenced sample: blood. The receptors come from a man aged 50 or older in good health.

The V gene is TRBV19, the J gene TRBJ2-7, with TRBD1 matching over 9 bases. Germline V CDR1 and CDR2: LNHDA, SQIVND (reference sequence). V was clipped by 7 bases and J by 2 bases; unmatched bases: 6. The CDR3 length is 14 residues. The CDR3 here is CASKPGQGTYEQYF. DNA for the CDR3: TGTGCCAGTAAACCGGGACAGGGAACCTACGAGCAGTACTTC.

V and J are TRBV19 and TRBJ2-2; possibly TRBD1 for D (5 bases). The germline V gene encodes CDR1 LNHDA and CDR2 SQIVND (reference sequence). The CDR3 runs 15 residues. Trimming removed 8 bases from V and 3 bases from J, with 16 bases in between. The CDR3 bases are TGTGCCAGTCTAGACTCAGGGATGGACACCGGGGAGCTGTTTTTT. Translated: CASLDSGMDTGELFF.

J is TRBJ1-2 and V is TRBV6-1; D is possibly TRBD1 (5 bases). The CDR3 length is 13 residues. With 2 bases removed from V and 6 bases from J, the gap between germline ends came to 10 bases. Looked up from germline, CDR1 is MNHNS and CDR2 is SASEGT. CDR3 DNA: TGTGCCAGCAGTGAACCCGGGACGCATGGCTACACCTTC. Its translation: CASSEPGTHGYTF.

The chain combines TRBV28 with TRBJ2-1; weak D call: TRBD2 (7 bases). CDR1 is MDHEN and CDR2 is SYDVKM in the germline V gene. The CDR3 runs 16 residues. V was pared by 4 bases and J by 8 bases, with 21 bases between. In DNA form, the CDR3 reads TGTGCCAGCAGTTCCGAGGGGCGGGGGCGCCTGGATGAGCAGTTCTTC. This sequence encodes CASSSEGRGRLDEQFF.

V and J are TRBV5-4 and TRBJ2-3, with D hard to call. Germline V gene data show CDR1 as SGHNT and CDR2 as YYREEE (reference sequence). This CDR3 is 12 amino acids long. V lost 4 bases, J lost 2 bases, and 5 bases lay in between. The CDR3 region is CASSPDTDTQYF. DNA of the CDR3: TGTGCCAGCAGCCCCGACACAGATACGCAGTATTTT. The entire variable domain, with the rest obtained from reference TRBV5-4 and TRBJ2-3, is as follows: ETGVTQSPTHLIKTRGQQVTLRCSSQSGHNTVSWYQQALGQGPQFIFQYYREEENGRGNFPPRFSGLQFPNYSSELNVNALELDDSALYLCASSPDTDTQYFGPGTRLTVL.

The chain joins TRBV11-3 to TRBJ2-7; 11 positions match TRBD1. The V gene's germline CDR1 is SGHNT and CDR2 YENEEA. The V segment lost 3 bases and the J segment 2 bases; nucleotides outside the gene matches: 18. The CDR3 covers 20 residues. The CDR3 is CASSFYSGTGGEPYPYEQYV. CDR3 sequence (DNA): TGTGCCAGCAGCTTTTATTCCGGGACAGGGGGGGAGCCGTACCCCTACGAGCAGTACGTC.

J is TRBJ1-1 and V is TRBV7-9; possible D gene TRBD1, 5 bases. CDR3 size: 14 residues. CDR1 and CDR2 from the germline V gene are SEHNR and FQNEAQ (reference sequence). V was clipped by 5 bases and J by 6 bases, with 16 bases between them. The CDR3 here is CASSPRDSKSEAFF. Here the CDR3 DNA reads TGTGCCAGCAGCCCCAGGGACTCCAAGTCTGAAGCTTTCTTT.

The chain uses TRBV4-1 and TRBJ2-3; D call uncertain. Germline CDR1 reads MGHRA; CDR2 reads YSYEKL. The V gene lost 3 bases and the J gene lost 5 bases, with 18 bases spanning the gap. This CDR3 comprises 16 residues. For the CDR3, the DNA is TGCGCCAGCAGCCACGATTTCGGGTCTCCGGGAGATACGCAGTATTTT. As protein: CASSHDFGSPGDTQYF.

This chain joins TRBV6-6 and TRBJ1-6; 8 bases line up with TRBD1. There are 14 residues in the CDR3. V shed 0 bases, J shed 8 bases, and the junction held 0 bases outside the gene matches. The V gene's germline CDR1 is MNHNY and CDR2 SVGAGI (reference sequence). The CDR3 region is CASSYSTGDSPLHF. The CDR3, as DNA: TGTGCCAGCAGTTACTCGACAGGGGATTCACCCCTCCACTTT.

V usage is TRBV29-1 and J usage is TRBJ1-3, with TRBD1 matching over 7 bases. This CDR3 is 14 amino acids long. V shed 4 bases, J shed 2 bases, and the junction held 5 bases outside the gene matches. Germline V gene lookup returns CDR1 SQVTM and CDR2 ANQGSEA. CDR3: CSVGGGQTGNTIYF. The CDR3 coding sequence is TGCAGCGTTGGGGGGGGACAGACTGGAAACACCATATATTTT.

The rearrangement joins TRBV5-4 to TRBJ1-2, with 9 bases that match TRBD1. Germline loops: CDR1 SGHNT, CDR2 YYREEE (reference sequence). V lost 0 bases to trimming and J lost 8 bases; unmatched junction nucleotides: 8. This CDR3 region has 15 residues. The CDR3 DNA follows: TGTGCCAGCAGCTTGGCCCTGGGACAGGGCTGGGGCTACACCTTC. It encodes CASSLALGQGWGYTF.

The rearrangement links TRBV6-1 to TRBJ1-1; 7 positions agree with TRBD1. V lost 6 bases, J lost 1 base, and 5 bases stayed unmatched. Germline CDR1 MNHNS, CDR2 SASEGT. This CDR3 spans 14 amino acids. The CDR3 here is CASSKTGRNTEAFF. The CDR3 DNA sequence: TGTGCCAGCAGCAAGACAGGGAGGAACACTGAAGCTTTCTTT.

V gene TRBV25-1 combines with J gene TRBJ2-2, with 7 nucleotides matching TRBD1. CDR3 length: 15 amino acids. Germline V gene sequence: CDR1 MGHDK, CDR2 SYGVNS. V trimming: 5 bases; J trimming: 7 bases; junction bases outside the gene matches: 10. The chain's CDR3 is CASSRIQGSLGELFF. Written as DNA, the CDR3 is TGTGCCAGCAGTAGGATACAGGGGTCCCTCGGGGAGCTGTTTTTT. Drawing the rest from reference TRBV25-1 and TRBJ2-2, the complete variable domain is EADIYQTPRYLVIGTGKKITLECSQTMGHDKMYWYQQDPGMELHLIHYSYGVNSTEKGDLSSESTVSRIRTEHFPLTLESARPSHTSQYLCASSRIQGSLGELFFGEGSRLTVL.

The chain joins TRBV9 to TRBJ2-2; 7 nucleotides align to TRBD2. This CDR3 is built from 15 residues. CDR1 SGDLS and CDR2 YYNGEE come from the germline V gene. Trimming removed 2 bases from V and 0 bases from J; junction bases left unmatched: 1. The CDR3 protein is CASSVRGANTGELFF. The CDR3 bases are TGTGCCAGCAGCGTCCGGGGGGCGAACACCGGGGAGCTGTTTTTT.

This clone was counted once. V and J are TRBV5-1 and TRBJ2-3; no reliable D call. CDR3 length equals 16 residues. The V gene lost 3 bases and the J gene lost 0 bases, with 14 bases spanning the gap. Germline CDR1 reads SGHRS; CDR2 reads YFSETQ. The CDR3: CASSSSTVSSTDTQYF. CDR3 sequence (DNA): TGCGCCAGCAGCTCGAGTACAGTATCTAGCACAGATACGCAGTATTTT. Full variable domain (remainder filled in from reference TRBV5-1 and TRBJ2-3): KAGVTQTPRYLIKTRGQQVTLSCSPISGHRSVSWYQQTPGQGLQFLFEYFSETQRNKGNFPGRFSGRQFSNSRSEMNVSTLELGDSALYLCASSSSTVSSTDTQYFGPGTRLTVL.

V usage is TRBV7-9 and J usage is TRBJ2-2; no firm D call. Germline loops: CDR1 SEHNR, CDR2 FQNEAQ (reference sequence). CDR3 size: 14 residues. V shed 1 base and J shed 4 bases, with 7 bases lying between them. The CDR3 region is CASSLGDVTGELFF. The CDR3, as DNA: TGTGCCAGCAGCTTAGGAGACGTCACCGGGGAGCTGTTTTTT.

The V call is TRBV4-3, the J call TRBJ1-1; 7 nucleotides line up with TRBD1. CDR1 is LGHNA and CDR2 is YSLEER in the germline V gene. Germline trimming cut 3 bases from V and 3 bases from J; bases unmatched to any gene: 4. CDR3 size: 14 residues. The CDR3 loop is CASSQIDRDTEAFF. CDR3 DNA: TGCGCCAGCAGCCAGATCGACAGGGACACTGAAGCTTTCTTT.

V gene TRBV10-3 combines with J gene TRBJ1-6, with TRBD1 matching 9 bases. J gave up 0 bases and V 3 bases, and 0 bases lay outside the gene matches. The length of the CDR3 is 16 residues. CDR1 and CDR2 from the germline V gene are ENHRY and SYGVKD. The CDR3 nucleotides are TGTGCCATCAGTGAACAGGGGGCCTCCTATAATTCACCCCTCCACTTT. It encodes CAISEQGASYNSPLHF.

The sample holds one count of this clone. The chain uses TRBV6-5 and TRBJ1-2; no firm D call. CDR3 length: 13 residues. Trimming removed 5 bases at V and 4 bases at J, with 11 bases between. Germline CDR1 and CDR2: MNHEY and SVGAGI. CDR3 coding DNA: TGTGCCAGCAGTCCTCGCGAGGGCTATGGCTACACCTTC. It encodes CASSPREGYGYTF.

This clone has a handful of counts. V is TRBV6-5 and J is TRBJ1-2; D possibly corresponds to TRBD1 (5 bases). Looked up from germline, CDR1 is MNHEY and CDR2 is SVGAGI. The CDR3 loop spans 15 amino acids. Trimming cost V 7 bases and J 4 bases, with 19 bases left between them. Here the CDR3 DNA reads TGTGCCAGCAATGGCCGGGCACAGGTAACCTATGGCTACACCTTC. Its protein product is CASNGRAQVTYGYTF.